Listed below are T cell receptor beta chains from one sample, sequenced in a study of shared clonotypes between healthy human individuals. TCRdb's copy holds only in-frame clones and misses some; the assay was immunoSEQ multiplex PCR. Among approximately 2.1 million clones listed, approximately 93% were seen once. Sequencing was performed on naive CD4+ T cells from PBMCs. These receptors were obtained from a man between 18 and 29 years old in good health. Some clones in this sample may be carry-over from other donors' samples. CDR3s include the opening cysteine and the closing phenylalanine or tryptophan. A D gene is named only where the DNA matches it firmly. Expanded clones are given a class, and other clones once, few, many or no size at all.

j_call,v_call,d_call,clone_size,cdr3_aa,cdr3_nt
TRBJ1-4,TRBV5-1,NA,NA,CASSLEGGGYEKLFF,TGCGCCAGCAGCTTGGAAGGGGGAGGTTATGAAAAACTGTTTTTT
TRBJ2-5,TRBV7-7,TRBD1,NA,CASSPGTVQETQYF,TGTGCCAGCAGCCCGGGGACAGTACAAGAGACCCAGTACTTC
TRBJ2-7,TRBV7-2,NA,NA,CASSPPPASVYEQYF,TGTGCCAGCAGCCCACCCCCGGCTAGCGTCTACGAGCAGTACTTC
TRBJ2-4,TRBV10-1,NA,NA,CASSVQDLAKNIQYF,TGCGCCAGCAGTGTTCAGGATCTAGCCAAAAACATTCAGTACTTC
TRBJ2-2,TRBV29-1,NA,NA,CTADRGGSGELFF,TGCACCGCCGACAGGGGAGGGTCCGGGGAGCTGTTTTTT
TRBJ2-7,TRBV7-9,NA,NA,CASSDSSYEQYF,TGTGCCAGCAGCGACAGTTCCTACGAGCAGTACTTC
TRBJ1-4,TRBV4-2,NA,NA,CASSQDESGAREKLFF,TGTGCCAGCAGCCAAGATGAGTCGGGGGCTCGGGAAAAACTGTTTTTT
TRBJ2-1,TRBV30,NA,once,CAWSDPPGRQFF,TGTGCCTGGAGTGACCCTCCGGGAAGGCAGTTCTTC
TRBJ1-4,TRBV5-4,NA,NA,CASSSRTEGNEKLFF,TGTGCCAGCAGCTCCCGGACAGAGGGGAATGAAAAACTGTTTTTT
TRBJ1-1,TRBV28,TRBD1,NA,CASRPLQGAKTEAFF,TGTGCCAGCAGGCCCCTTCAGGGGGCCAAGACTGAAGCTTTCTTT
TRBJ2-7,TRBV7-8,NA,NA,CASSSYYEQYF,TGTGCCAGCAGCTCGTACTACGAGCAGTACTTC
TRBJ2-7,TRBV11-3,NA,NA,CASSAGSYEQYF,TGTGCCAGCAGTGCGGGTTCCTACGAGCAGTACTTC
TRBJ1-4,TRBV5-6,NA,NA,CASSLTLRRGRLFF,TGTGCCAGCAGCTTGACACTCCGTAGAGGGCGACTGTTTTTT
TRBJ2-7,TRBV5-4,NA,NA,CASSPPGRSYEQYF,TGTGCCAGCAGCCCGCCAGGAAGGAGCTACGAGCAGTACTTC
TRBJ2-1,TRBV5-1,TRBD2,NA,CASVPVAGAGEQFF,TGCGCCAGCGTCCCGGTAGCGGGAGCGGGTGAGCAGTTCTTC
TRBJ2-5,TRBV7-9,NA,NA,CASSLGQGRRETQYF,TGTGCCAGCAGCTTAGGGCAGGGGAGGAGGGAGACCCAGTACTTC
TRBJ1-3,TRBV4-3,NA,NA,CASSQGHRRIDTIYF,TGCGCCAGCAGCCAAGGACATAGGAGGATAGACACCATATATTTT
TRBJ2-1,TRBV15,NA,NA,CATSRAPGSSYNEQFF,TGTGCCACCAGCAGGGCCCCCGGGAGCTCCTACAATGAGCAGTTCTTC
TRBJ1-4,TRBV9,NA,NA,CASSVAERVEKLFF,TGTGCCAGCAGCGTAGCTGAGAGGGTTGAAAAACTGTTTTTT
TRBJ2-1,TRBV7-2,NA,NA,CASSLARNEQFF,TGTGCCAGCAGCTTAGCTCGCAATGAGCAGTTCTTC
TRBJ2-6,TRBV30,NA,NA,CAWSVFKRFGANVLTF,TGTGCCTGGAGTGTATTTAAGAGGTTTGGGGCCAACGTCCTGACTTTC
TRBJ2-7,TRBV2,TRBD2,NA,CASRTTSGNYEQYF,TGTGCCAGCAGAACGACTAGCGGGAACTACGAGCAGTACTTC
TRBJ2-5,TRBV7-2,NA,NA,CASSFVGGPPETQYF,TGTGCCAGCAGCTTCGTAGGGGGACCGCCTGAGACCCAGTACTTC
TRBJ2-5,TRBV2,NA,NA,CASSPQGLSLETQYF,TGTGCCAGCAGTCCGCAGGGGCTGAGTCTGGAGACCCAGTACTTC
TRBJ1-1,TRBV29-1,NA,once,CSAPQENTEAFF,TGCAGTGCACCGCAGGAGAACACTGAAGCTTTCTTT
TRBJ1-1,TRBV7-9,NA,NA,CASIGVIAFF,TGTGCCAGCATCGGGGTGATAGCTTTCTTT
TRBJ2-7,TRBV28,TRBD1,NA,CASSSHLTGSLYEQYF,TGTGCCAGCAGTTCCCACCTGACAGGGTCTCTATACGAGCAGTACTTC
TRBJ1-2,TRBV10-2,NA,few,CASSGQRGYTF,TGCGCCAGCAGTGGACAGAGGGGCTACACCTTC
TRBJ1-3,TRBV30,NA,NA,CAWSYTVTGNTIYF,TGTGCCTGGAGTTACACTGTCACTGGAAACACCATATATTTT
TRBJ2-5,TRBV28,NA,NA,CASSSIRETQYF,TGTGCCAGCAGTTCTATCAGGGAGACCCAGTACTTC
TRBJ2-2,TRBV9,NA,NA,CASSGLASNTGELFF,TGTGCCAGCAGCGGTCTAGCCTCGAACACCGGGGAGCTGTTTTTT
TRBJ2-2,TRBV19,TRBD1,NA,CASSVYRGTGELFF,TGTGCCAGTAGTGTTTACAGGGGAACCGGGGAGCTGTTTTTT
TRBJ2-3,TRBV11-3,TRBD1,NA,CASSQRGTGADTQYF,TGTGCCAGCAGCCAAAGGGGGACAGGGGCAGATACGCAGTATTTT
TRBJ2-5,TRBV19,NA,NA,CASSIGTRGETQYF,TGTGCCAGTAGTATAGGAACCCGGGGGGAGACCCAGTACTTC
TRBJ2-1,TRBV5-1,TRBD2,once,CASSNTSGAYNEQFF,TGCGCCAGCAGCAACACTAGCGGGGCTTACAATGAGCAGTTCTTC
TRBJ2-2,TRBV4-1,NA,NA,CASSRGGLRPGELFF,TGCGCCAGCAGCAGGGGGGGACTACGGCCCGGGGAGCTGTTTTTT
TRBJ1-3,TRBV5-6,TRBD1,NA,CASSLVGDSSGNTIYF,TGTGCCAGCAGCTTGGTGGGGGACAGCTCTGGAAACACCATATATTTT
TRBJ1-1,TRBV2,NA,NA,CASSEGGAPMNTEAFF,TGTGCCAGCAGTGAAGGCGGAGCACCTATGAACACTGAAGCTTTCTTT
TRBJ1-2,TRBV19,TRBD1,NA,CASSLRDRGYTF,TGTGCCAGTAGCCTGCGGGACAGAGGCTACACCTTC
TRBJ1-2,TRBV10-3,NA,few,CAITADGIHGYTF,TGTGCCATCACCGCAGACGGAATACATGGCTACACCTTC
TRBJ2-7,TRBV6-1,NA,NA,CASSELMPPYEQYF,TGTGCCAGCAGTGAATTGATGCCGCCCTACGAGCAGTACTTC
TRBJ1-1,TRBV7-9,NA,once,CASSFLGAGEAFF,TGTGCCAGCAGCTTTTTGGGGGCGGGTGAAGCTTTCTTT
TRBJ1-1,TRBV7-9,NA,NA,CASSPKGDYAEAFF,TGTGCCAGCAGCCCAAAGGGGGACTACGCTGAAGCTTTCTTT
TRBJ1-1,TRBV7-9,NA,NA,CASSVRDNAFF,TGTGCCAGCAGCGTCCGGGACAACGCTTTCTTT
TRBJ2-1,TRBV4-1,TRBD2,NA,CASSRTGTSGNEQFF,TGCGCCAGCAGCCGAACCGGGACTAGCGGCAATGAGCAGTTCTTC
TRBJ2-7,TRBV11-2,NA,once,CASSLQDYEQYF,TGTGCCAGCAGCTTACAGGACTACGAGCAGTACTTC
TRBJ2-6,TRBV28,TRBD1,NA,CASSWVGQGKAGANVLTF,TGTGCCAGCAGTTGGGTCGGACAGGGAAAGGCTGGGGCCAACGTCCTGACTTTC
TRBJ2-5,TRBV28,NA,NA,CASSPARQETQYF,TGTGCCAGCAGCCCGGCGAGGCAAGAGACCCAGTACTTC
TRBJ2-7,TRBV28,NA,NA,CASSLEERQAYEQYF,TGTGCCAGCAGTTTGGAGGAGAGGCAAGCCTACGAGCAGTACTTC
TRBJ1-1,TRBV10-3,NA,few,CAIKAAMNTEAFF,TGTGCCATCAAGGCAGCCATGAACACTGAAGCTTTCTTT
TRBJ2-1,TRBV27,TRBD2,once,CASSLRTSGRGYNEQFF,TGTGCCAGCAGTTTGAGGACTAGCGGGAGAGGGTACAATGAGCAGTTCTTC
TRBJ2-4,TRBV28,NA,NA,CASSWGSGVTKNIQYF,TGTGCCAGCAGTTGGGGGTCGGGGGTGACCAAAAACATTCAGTACTTC
TRBJ2-7,TRBV28,NA,NA,CASSLGDSTYEQYF,TGTGCCAGCAGTTTAGGGGACTCCACCTACGAGCAGTACTTC
TRBJ2-3,TRBV4-1,TRBD2,NA,CASSPTSVRVSDTQYF,TGCGCCAGCAGTCCAACTAGCGTCCGTGTTTCAGATACGCAGTATTTT
TRBJ2-7,TRBV28,NA,NA,CATYYEQYF,TGTGCCACGTACTACGAGCAGTACTTC